The clone carrying this T cell receptor beta chain was detected only once. Antigen: not known. The protocol was immunoSEQ multiplex PCR, while the TCRdb copy is restricted to in-frame clones and leaves out a portion. Of about 350,000 clones detected, roughly nine tenths appear once; the ten largest clones hold 1.2%. This record belongs to a study of cytomegalovirus exposure and HLA in healthy donors. The germline V gene encodes CDR1 SGHRS and CDR2 YFSETQ. CDR3 length: 18 residues. Deletions cut 4 bases from V and 0 bases from J, with 20 bases between. The study's findings and limits: Researchers counted about 150 TCR beta chains as cytomegalovirus-associated.

The chain joins TRBV5-1 to TRBJ1-5, with D perhaps TRBD1 (6 bases). This receptor was identified in a woman aged 30 to 39 in good health and CMV-seropositive. The specimen was PBMCs. CDR3 region: CASSPDPTGTFSNQPQHF. The CDR3 DNA reads TGCGCCAGCAGCCCGGATCCGACAGGTACTTTTAGCAATCAGCCCCAGCATTTT.